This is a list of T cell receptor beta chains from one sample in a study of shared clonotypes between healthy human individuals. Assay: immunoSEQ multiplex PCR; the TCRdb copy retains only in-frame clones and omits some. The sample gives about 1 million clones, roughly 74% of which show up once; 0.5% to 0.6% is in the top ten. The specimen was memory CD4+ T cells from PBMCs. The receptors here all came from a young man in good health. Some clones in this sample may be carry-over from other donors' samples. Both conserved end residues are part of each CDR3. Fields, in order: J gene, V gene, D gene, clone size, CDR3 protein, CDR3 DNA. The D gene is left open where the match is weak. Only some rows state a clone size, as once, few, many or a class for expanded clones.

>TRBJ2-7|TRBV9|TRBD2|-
CASSPPLAGGHHEQYF
TGTGCCAGCAGCCCTCCCTTAGCGGGAGGGCACCACGAGCAGTACTTC
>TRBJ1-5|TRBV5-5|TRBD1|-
CASSLAGQGGNQPQHF
TGTGCCAGCAGCTTGGCCGGGCAGGGGGGGAATCAGCCCCAGCATTTT
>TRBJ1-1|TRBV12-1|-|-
CANRTGSDTEAFF
TGTGCCAACAGGACCGGATCGGACACTGAAGCTTTCTTT
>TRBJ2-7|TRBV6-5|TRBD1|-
CASSLNRGPLNEQYF
TGTGCCAGCAGCCTTAACAGGGGGCCTCTGAACGAGCAGTACTTC
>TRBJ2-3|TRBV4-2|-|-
CASSQVVLASASTDMQYF
TGTGCCAGCAGCCAAGTCGTCCTAGCGAGTGCTAGCACAGATATGCAGTATTTT
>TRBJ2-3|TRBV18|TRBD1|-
CASSTSTTGGIDTQYF
TGTGCCAGCTCAACCTCAACCACAGGGGGGATAGATACGCAGTATTTT
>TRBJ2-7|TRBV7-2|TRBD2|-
CASSLGTSGNLYEQYF
TGTGCCAGCAGCTTGGGGACTAGCGGTAACCTCTACGAGCAGTACTTC
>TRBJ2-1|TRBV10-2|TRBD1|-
CASSDRGPYNEQFF
TGCGCCAGCTCGGACAGGGGGCCATACAATGAGCAGTTCTTC
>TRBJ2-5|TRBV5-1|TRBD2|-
CASSLELAGDSRETQYF
TGCGCCAGCAGCTTGGAACTAGCGGGAGATTCCAGGGAGACCCAGTACTTC
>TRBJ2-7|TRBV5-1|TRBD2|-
CASSLGLAGEYYEQYF
TGCGCCAGCAGCTTGGGGCTAGCGGGAGAGTACTACGAGCAGTACTTC
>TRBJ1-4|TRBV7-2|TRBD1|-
CASSAGQGRNEKLFF
TGTGCCAGCAGCGCTGGACAGGGCCGTAATGAAAAACTGTTTTTT
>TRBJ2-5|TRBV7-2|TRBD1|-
CASSIRDRKETQYF
TGTGCCAGCAGCATCAGGGACAGGAAAGAGACCCAGTACTTC
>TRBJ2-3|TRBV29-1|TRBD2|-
CSVPTVGTSGSRGTDTQYF
TGCAGCGTTCCGACCGTGGGGACTAGCGGGTCAAGGGGCACAGATACGCAGTATTTT
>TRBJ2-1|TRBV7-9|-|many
CASSPRGVNEQFF
TGTGCCAGCAGTCCCCGTGGGGTGAATGAGCAGTTCTTC
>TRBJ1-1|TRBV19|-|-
CASSLQSRREAFF
TGTGCCAGTAGTCTGCAGTCTCGGAGAGAAGCTTTCTTT
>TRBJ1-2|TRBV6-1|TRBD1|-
CASSVRTGDGYTF
TGTGCCAGCAGCGTCAGGACAGGGGACGGCTACACCTTC
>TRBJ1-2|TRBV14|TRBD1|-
CASSRQGYGYTF
TGTGCCAGCAGCCGACAGGGATACGGCTACACCTTC
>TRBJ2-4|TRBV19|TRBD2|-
CASSLWTSGSKNIQYF
TGTGCCAGTAGCTTATGGACTAGCGGGAGCAAAAACATTCAGTACTTC
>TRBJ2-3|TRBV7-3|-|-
CASSPRRRDTQYF
TGTGCCAGCAGCCCCCGAAGGAGAGATACGCAGTATTTT
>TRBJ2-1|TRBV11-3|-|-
CASSPRGMGRPNEQFF
TGTGCCAGCAGCCCTAGAGGGATGGGTCGGCCCAATGAGCAGTTCTTC
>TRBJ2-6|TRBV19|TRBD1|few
CASSIRQGLGAGANVLTF
TGTGCCAGTAGTATCCGACAGGGGCTAGGGGCTGGGGCCAACGTCCTGACTTTC
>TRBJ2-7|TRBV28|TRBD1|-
CASRSNPRRQGYNEQYF
TGTGCCAGCAGATCTAATCCCCGTCGACAGGGTTACAACGAGCAGTACTTC
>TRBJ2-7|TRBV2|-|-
CASRRGEYEQYF
TGTGCCAGCAGAAGGGGGGAGTACGAGCAGTACTTC
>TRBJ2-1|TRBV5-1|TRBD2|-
CASSPFVGGRRNEQFF
TGCGCCAGCAGCCCCTTTGTTGGCGGGAGGAGGAATGAGCAGTTCTTC
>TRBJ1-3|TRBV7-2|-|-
CASSPQVNSGNTIYF
TGTGCCAGCAGCCCACAGGTGAACTCTGGAAACACCATATATTTT
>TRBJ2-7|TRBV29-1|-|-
CSVEFGGEQYF
TGCAGCGTGGAGTTTGGGGGCGAGCAGTACTTC
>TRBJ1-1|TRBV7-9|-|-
CASSLVGGMNTEAFF
TGTGCCAGCAGCTTAGTAGGCGGGATGAACACTGAAGCTTTCTTT
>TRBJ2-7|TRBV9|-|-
CASSPGPGEQYF
TGTGCCAGCAGCCCCGGGCCTGGTGAGCAGTACTTC
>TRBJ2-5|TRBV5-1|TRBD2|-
CASSSGLAGGPLLPYF
TGCGCCAGCAGCTCGGGACTAGCGGGAGGGCCGCTACTCCCTTACTTC
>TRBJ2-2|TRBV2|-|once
CASRGQHTGELFF
TGTGCCAGCAGGGGTCAGCACACCGGGGAGCTGTTTTTT
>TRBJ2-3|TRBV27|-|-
CASSLLGAVATQYF
TGTGCCAGCAGTTTATTAGGTGCGGTGGCTACGCAGTATTTT
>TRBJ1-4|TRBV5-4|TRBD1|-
CASSLGGQGMGAEKLFF
TGTGCCAGCAGCTTGGGGGGACAGGGTATGGGTGCTGAAAAACTGTTTTTT
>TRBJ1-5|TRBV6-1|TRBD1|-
CASSLDRGNQPQHF
TGTGCCAGCAGCCTCGACAGGGGCAATCAGCCCCAGCATTTT
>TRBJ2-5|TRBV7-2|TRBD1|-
CASSNQGAETQYF
TGTGCCAGCAGTAATCAGGGGGCAGAGACCCAGTACTTC
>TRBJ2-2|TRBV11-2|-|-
CASSLSAFRGTGELFF
TGTGCCAGCAGCTTATCGGCGTTCAGAGGAACCGGGGAGCTGTTTTTT
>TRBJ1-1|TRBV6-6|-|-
CASSQGVNTEAFF
TGTGCCAGCAGTCAAGGAGTGAACACTGAAGCTTTCTTT
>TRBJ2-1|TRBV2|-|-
CASSDLSRDYNEQFF
TGTGCCAGCAGTGATTTGTCCAGGGACTACAATGAGCAGTTCTTC
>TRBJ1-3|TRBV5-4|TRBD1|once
CASSLGGGQSGNTIYF
TGTGCCAGCAGCTTGGGTGGGGGACAGTCTGGAAACACCATATATTTT
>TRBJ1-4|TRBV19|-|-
CASSPPRSDRNEKLFF
TGTGCCAGTAGTCCCCCTAGATCGGACCGAAATGAAAAACTGTTTTTT
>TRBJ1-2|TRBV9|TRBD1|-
CASTEHPGQGAEGYTF
TGTGCCAGCACCGAACACCCGGGACAGGGGGCGGAGGGCTACACCTTC
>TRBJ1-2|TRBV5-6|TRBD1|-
CASSPGQGGRYGYTF
TGTGCCAGCAGCCCAGGACAGGGGGGAAGGTATGGCTACACCTTC
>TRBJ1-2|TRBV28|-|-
CASSLTAGNGYTF
TGTGCCAGCAGTTTAACCGCTGGAAATGGCTACACCTTC
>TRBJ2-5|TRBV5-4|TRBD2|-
CASTQTSGAQETQYF
TGTGCCAGCACCCAGACTAGCGGGGCACAAGAGACCCAGTACTTC
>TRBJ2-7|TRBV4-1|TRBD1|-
CASSQIGTGSYEQYF
TGCGCCAGCAGCCAAATCGGGACAGGAAGCTACGAGCAGTACTTC
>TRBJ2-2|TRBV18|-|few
CASSPNTGELFF
TGTGCCAGCTCCCCGAACACCGGGGAGCTGTTTTTT
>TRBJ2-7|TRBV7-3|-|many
CASSLQGDWGEQYF
TGTGCCAGCAGCTTACAGGGAGATTGGGGCGAGCAGTACTTC
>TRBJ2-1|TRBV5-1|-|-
CASSPQPGHGAGDEQFF
TGCGCCAGCAGCCCGCAACCGGGACATGGGGCCGGGGATGAGCAGTTCTTC